What follows describes a single T cell receptor (beta chain). Libraries were prepared by immunoSEQ multiplex PCR; TCRdb keeps only in-frame clonotypes and omits some of them. The table records about 220,000 clones, roughly four fifths of them present only once. The sample is drawn from a study of blood T cell repertoires in COVID-19. This clonotype originated in a woman aged 60-75 years who had recovered from COVID-19. The sequencing input was PBMCs or T cells enriched from blood (not recorded which).

The CDR3 spells CASSIASRGLRDYGYTF. As DNA, the CDR3 is TGTGCCAGTAGTATAGCGAGCAGGGGGCTTAGAGACTATGGCTACACCTTC. V gene TRBV19 combines with J gene TRBJ1-2, with 8 bases that match TRBD1. J gave up 3 bases and V 1 base, and 10 bases lay outside the gene matches. Germline CDR1 LNHDA, CDR2 SQIVND (reference sequence). The CDR3 has 17 residues.